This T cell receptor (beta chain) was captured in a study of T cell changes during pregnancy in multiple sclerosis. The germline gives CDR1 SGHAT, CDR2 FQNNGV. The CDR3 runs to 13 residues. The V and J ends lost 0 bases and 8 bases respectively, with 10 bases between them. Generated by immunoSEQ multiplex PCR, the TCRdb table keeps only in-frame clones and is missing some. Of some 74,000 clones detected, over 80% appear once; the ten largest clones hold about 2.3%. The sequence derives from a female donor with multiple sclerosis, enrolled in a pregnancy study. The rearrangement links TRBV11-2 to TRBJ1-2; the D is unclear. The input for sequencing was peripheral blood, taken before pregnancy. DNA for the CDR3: TGTGCCAGCAGCTTAGACGGGGTGGGCGGCTACACCTTC. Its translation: CASSLDGVGGYTF.